The 24 T cell receptor beta chains below come from one sample, sequenced in a study of radiotherapy plus CTLA-4 blockade in lung cancer. TCRdb's table, derived via immunoSEQ multiplex PCR, lists solely in-frame clones and lacks some. There are 95,000 to 150,000 clones in the sample; about nine tenths occur only once, and roughly 7% lies in the top ten. Sequencing used peripheral blood, obtained from a patient treated with radiotherapy plus ipilimumab. These receptors were collected from a human donor with non-small cell lung cancer that progressed on radiotherapy plus ipilimumab.

The chain uses TRBV4-1 and TRBJ1-1, with D maybe TRBD1 (6 bases). Trimming left V 0 bases short and J 4 bases short, with 18 bases between. The CDR3 length is 17 residues. Germline values: CDR1 MGHRA, CDR2 YSYEKL. The chain's CDR3 is CASSQESHGGRSTEAFF. CDR3 nucleotides: TGCGCCAGCAGCCAAGAGTCACATGGGGGCCGAAGCACTGAAGCTTTCTTT.

The rearrangement uses TRBV30 and TRBJ2-3; D is uncertain. The CDR3 contains 13 residues. The V end was cut by 0 bases, the J end by 7 bases, with 11 bases between. Germline lookup yields CDR1 GTSNPN and CDR2 SVGIG (reference sequence). DNA of the CDR3: TGTGCCTGGAGTGTCCACTTAGTTTATACGCAGTATTTT. This codes for CAWSVHLVYTQYF.

This chain links TRBV19 with TRBJ2-2; D not resolved. This CDR3 spans 13 amino acids. Germline CDR1 is LNHDA and CDR2 is SQIVND (reference sequence). Trimming shortened V by 8 bases and J by 1 base, and 8 bases separated the two germline ends. The CDR3 DNA sequence: TGTGCCAGTGTCGATTTGAACACCGGGGAGCTGTTTTTT. Its protein product is CASVDLNTGELFF.

This chain links TRBV28 with TRBJ2-4; D may be TRBD1 (5 bases). V was cut by 5 bases and J by 8 bases, with 16 bases left in between. CDR1 and CDR2 from the germline V gene are MDHEN and SYDVKM. CDR3 length: 14 residues. DNA for the CDR3: TGTGCCAGCAGTCTCCAGGGTATATATCACATTCAGTACTTC. Its protein product is CASSLQGIYHIQYF.

V gene TRBV10-3 combines with J gene TRBJ2-7; D gene uncertain. The V gene lost 10 bases and the J gene lost 3 bases, with 19 bases spanning the gap. The CDR3 covers 14 residues. Germline V gene sequence: CDR1 ENHRY, CDR2 SYGVKD. CDR3: CATSFDTLDYEQYF. CDR3 coding DNA: TGTGCCACCAGCTTTGACACCCTTGACTACGAGCAGTACTTC.

Written as DNA, the CDR3 is TGTGCCAGCAGTTCATTCGTCCGGGGGACCGGGGAGCTGTTTTTT. It codes for CASSSFVRGTGELFF. The V and J genes are TRBV6-5 and TRBJ2-2; weak D call: TRBD2 (6 bases). V dropped 4 bases and J dropped 5 bases, with 14 bases sitting between them. Germline V gene sequence: CDR1 MNHEY, CDR2 SVGAGI. This CDR3 is 15 amino acids long.

The chain combines TRBV14 with TRBJ2-1; D is ambiguous. The V gene lost 1 base and the J gene lost 4 bases, with 11 bases spanning the gap. CDR3 length equals 15 residues. Germline CDR1 SGHDN, CDR2 FVKESK. The CDR3 spells CASSQAILGYNEQFF. CDR3 nucleotide sequence: TGTGCCAGCAGCCAAGCAATCCTAGGATACAATGAGCAGTTCTTC.

J is TRBJ1-3 and V is TRBV5-1; D gene unclear. The V end was cut by 4 bases, the J end by 2 bases, with 7 bases between. This CDR3 is built from 13 residues. Germline V gene lookup returns CDR1 SGHRS and CDR2 YFSETQ. CDR3 sequence: CASSPDAGNTIYF. CDR3 nucleotides: TGCGCCAGCAGCCCGGACGCTGGAAACACCATATATTTT.

V usage is TRBV5-6 and J usage is TRBJ2-7; no firm D call. The CDR3 contains 14 residues. Germline V gene lookup returns CDR1 SGHDT and CDR2 YYEEEE. V lost 4 bases, J lost 0 bases, and 11 bases lay in between. CDR3: CASSRRRYSYEQYF. The DNA of the CDR3 is TGTGCCAGCAGCCGCAGACGGTACTCCTACGAGCAGTACTTC.

The chain couples TRBV25-1 to TRBJ2-1, with 9 nucleotides matching TRBD1. Looked up from germline, CDR1 is MGHDK and CDR2 is SYGVNS. This CDR3 region has 16 residues. Germline trimming cut 7 bases from V and 4 bases from J; bases unmatched to any gene: 11. The CDR3 nucleotides are TGTGCCAGCACCGAGACGATGGGACAGGGTTACAATGAGCAGTTCTTC. This translates into CASTETMGQGYNEQFF.

The V gene is TRBV5-4, the J gene TRBJ2-1; D is unclear. Looked up from germline, CDR1 is SGHNT and CDR2 is YYREEE (reference sequence). The V end lost 0 bases, the J end lost 4 bases, and 5 bases lay between the germline ends. This CDR3 spans 13 amino acids. The CDR3 spells CASSLGGYNEQFF. In nucleotides, the CDR3 is TGTGCCAGCAGCTTGGGGGGTTACAATGAGCAGTTCTTC. Together with reference TRBV5-4 and TRBJ2-1, the CDR3 gives the full variable domain: ETGVTQSPTHLIKTRGQQVTLRCSSQSGHNTVSWYQQALGQGPQFIFQYYREEENGRGNFPPRFSGLQFPNYSSELNVNALELDDSALYLCASSLGGYNEQFFGPGTRLTVL.

The chain joins TRBV7-3 to TRBJ2-3, with D possibly TRBD2 on 6 matching bases. The V gene's germline CDR1 is SGHTA and CDR2 FQGTGA. V was cut by 5 bases and J by 0 bases, with 15 bases left in between. The CDR3 runs to 16 residues. The CDR3 sequence: CASSPVADSSTDTQYF. In DNA, the CDR3 is TGTGCCAGCAGCCCAGTAGCGGACTCTAGCACAGATACGCAGTATTTT.

The CDR3 coding sequence is TGTGCCAGCAGTACAAGGGGCCCTGAGCAGTTCTTC. Translated: CASSTRGPEQFF. This chain uses TRBV9 with TRBJ2-1; D possibly corresponds to TRBD1 (5 bases). Germline loops: CDR1 SGDLS, CDR2 YYNGEE. Between the trimmed V and J ends, which lost 5 bases and 9 bases, there was a span of 12 bases. CDR3 size: 12 residues.

The CDR3 protein is CASSPEQVYSNQPQHF. The CDR3 nucleotides read TGTGCCAGCAGTCCGGAACAGGTGTATAGCAATCAGCCCCAGCATTTT. The gene calls are TRBV2 and TRBJ1-5; D is possibly TRBD1 (5 bases). This CDR3 is built from 16 residues. Trimming stripped 5 bases from V and 0 bases from J, with 14 bases between. Germline V CDR1 and CDR2: SNHLY, FYNNEI.

The chain employs TRBV10-3 and TRBJ2-1, with 8 positions matching TRBD2. Germline V gives CDR1 ENHRY, CDR2 SYGVKD. The CDR3 is 13 amino acids. J lost 6 bases, V lost 7 bases, and 5 bases had no gene match. This chain's CDR3 is CAIMGTRANEQFF. DNA of the CDR3: TGTGCCATCATGGGGACTAGGGCCAATGAGCAGTTCTTC.

This clone was counted a single time. J is TRBJ2-2 and V is TRBV5-1; D might be TRBD2 (5 bases). Germline-derived CDR1 and CDR2 are SGHRS and YFSETQ. The CDR3 runs 14 residues. The germline V and J ends were trimmed by 4 bases and 5 bases, with 12 bases remaining between them. The CDR3 coding sequence is TGCGCCAGCAGCCGATCAGCGGCGACCGGGGAGCTGTTTTTT. Protein sequence: CASSRSAATGELFF.

The chain employs TRBV4-2 and TRBJ2-7, with 8 bases fitting TRBD2. Germline CDR1 reads LGHNA; CDR2 reads YNFKEQ. J was trimmed by 2 bases and V by 3 bases; bases with no gene match: 12. The CDR3 has 17 residues. The DNA for the CDR3 is TGTGCCAGCAGCCAGGGATTGAGCGGGAGTCCCACCTACGAGCAGTACTTC. Encoded protein: CASSQGLSGSPTYEQYF.

This chain joins TRBV11-2 and TRBJ1-1; D gene uncertain. The CDR3 loop spans 12 amino acids. V was clipped by 2 bases and J by 5 bases, with 6 bases between them. Germline CDR1 is SGHAT and CDR2 is FQNNGV. CDR3 in amino acids: CASSLLQTEAFF. CDR3 DNA: TGTGCCAGCAGCTTATTGCAAACTGAAGCTTTCTTT.

The chain links TRBV27 to TRBJ2-1; 8 positions match TRBD2. The CDR3 has 16 amino acids. V shed 5 bases, J shed 0 bases, and the junction held 6 bases outside the gene matches. Germline CDR1 reads MNHEY; CDR2 reads SMNVEV (reference sequence). The DNA for the CDR3 is TGTGCCAGCAGTACACTAGCGGTGAGCTCCTACAATGAGCAGTTCTTC. Residues: CASSTLAVSSYNEQFF.

The CDR3 DNA follows: TGTGCCAGCAGTGAGTTTTACAGCTCCTACGAGCAGTACTTC. It yields the protein CASSEFYSSYEQYF. The chain uses TRBV2 and TRBJ2-7; unclear D gene. CDR1 and CDR2 from the germline V gene are SNHLY and FYNNEI. The V gene lost 3 bases and the J gene lost 0 bases, with 9 bases spanning the gap. CDR3 length: 14 residues.

This clone was seen only once. The rearrangement uses TRBV2 and TRBJ2-5, with unresolved D. CDR1 and CDR2 (germline): SNHLY, FYNNEI. This CDR3 is built from 13 residues. Trimming shortened V by 5 bases and J by 2 bases, and 9 bases separated the two germline ends. This chain's CDR3 is CASSWSTQETQYF. CDR3 in DNA: TGTGCCAGCAGTTGGTCGACTCAAGAGACCCAGTACTTC.

In this sample, this clone is medium-sized (0.01 to 0.1%). The chain couples TRBV25-1 to TRBJ2-7; 8 bases are shared with TRBD2. V was pared by 2 bases and J by 6 bases, with 6 bases of the junction left unmatched. The V gene's germline CDR1 is MGHDK and CDR2 SYGVNS. The CDR3 extends over 14 amino acids. CDR3 DNA sequence: TGTGCCAGCAGTGAAAGAAGCGGGAGTGCCGAGCAGTACTTC. Its translation is CASSERSGSAEQYF.

The rearrangement links TRBV2 to TRBJ2-4; 8 positions agree with TRBD1. V was pared by 2 bases and J by 0 bases, with 3 bases of the junction left unmatched. The CDR3 is made up of 16 amino acids. Germline assignment: CDR1 SNHLY and CDR2 FYNNEI. The CDR3 loop is CASSENRGVAKNIQYF. CDR3 nucleotide sequence: TGTGCCAGCAGTGAAAACAGGGGGGTAGCCAAAAACATTCAGTACTTC.

The gene calls are TRBV4-2 and TRBJ1-3, with D perhaps TRBD1 (6 bases). CDR1 and CDR2 (germline): LGHNA, YNFKEQ. The CDR3 contains 15 residues. V lost 5 bases to trimming and J lost 0 bases, with 11 bases between them. CDR3 loop: CASSFGQSSGNTIYF. The DNA for the CDR3 is TGTGCCAGCAGCTTTGGACAGAGCTCTGGAAACACCATATATTTT.